The subject of this entry is one T cell receptor (beta chain). The antigen remains unidentified. This sample was included in a study of cytomegalovirus exposure and HLA in healthy donors. The V and J ends lost 8 bases and 10 bases respectively, with 12 bases between them. Germline CDR1 and CDR2: DFQATT and SNEGSKA (reference sequence). The length of the CDR3 is 10 residues. The table came from immunoSEQ multiplex PCR; TCRdb's copy has only in-frame clones and leaves some out. The sample consists of around 250,000 clones, 90% of them appearing once. General study results and limits: The dataset shows that most TCR sequences were rare, while some public TCRs occurred in many donors. Reports indicated that the classifier achieved high specificity and sensitivity in diagnosing cytomegalovirus status.

The chain couples TRBV20-1 to TRBJ2-1; weak D call: TRBD1 (6 bases). The source material was PBMCs. This sequence was found in a woman between 18 and 29 years old in good health and CMV-seronegative. CDR3: CSTGYGEQFF. For the CDR3, the DNA is TGCAGTACAGGGTACGGGGAGCAGTTCTTC.